These 22 T cell receptor beta chains share one sample of origin, sequenced in a study of chemoradiotherapy in HPV16-positive cancers (dated by TCRdb to between 2021 and 2022). The library was produced with the immunoSEQ multiplex PCR assay. In TCRdb, the immuneACCESS table is reduced to in-frame sequences with V and J assigned. These tables do not hold every clone; where another copy was compared, an unresolved V gene accounts for under half, and the others remain unexplained. The sample yields some 4,500 clones; 55% to 75% were counted once. About 9% of the sample rests with the top ten. The specimen comprised tumor tissue, sampled from a patient who underwent chemoradiotherapy. Source of these receptors: a human donor with HPV-associated anogenital cancer.

The chain carries TRBV18 and TRBJ1-6; no clear D. Germline assignment: CDR1 KGHSH and CDR2 LQKENI. The ends were cut back, 0 bases at V and 9 bases at J, with 12 bases in the middle. CDR3 length: 15 residues. The CDR3 loop is CASSPPLGKGSPLHF. The CDR3 DNA follows: TGTGCCAGCTCACCACCGCTTGGGAAGGGTTCACCCCTCCACTTT. Drawing the rest from reference TRBV18 and TRBJ1-6, the complete variable domain is NAGVMQNPRHLVRRRGQEARLRCSPMKGHSHVYWYRQLPEEGLKFMVYLQKENIIDESGMPKERFSAEFPKEGPSILRIQQVVRGDSAAYFCASSPPLGKGSPLHFGNGTRLTVT.

The chain joins TRBV7-9 to TRBJ2-5, with 9 positions matching TRBD2. CDR3 length: 16 amino acids. Trimming took 1 base from V and 1 from J; bases not matched to a gene: 4. Germline CDR1 reads SEHNR; CDR2 reads FQNEAQ (reference sequence). For the CDR3, the DNA is TGTGCCAGCAGCTTAGTAACTAGCGGGCTCCAAGAGACCCAGTACTTC. This sequence encodes CASSLVTSGLQETQYF.

The chain combines TRBV11-1 with TRBJ2-1; TRBD2 aligns across 7 bases. CDR3 length: 19 residues. CDR1 is SGHAT, CDR2 FQDESV, per germline (reference sequence). The trim removed 2 bases at V and 6 bases at J, leaving 19 bases unmatched. The CDR3 protein is CASSLNGLVSLGVGNEQFF. As DNA, the CDR3 is TGTGCCAGCAGCTTAAACGGACTAGTCTCATTAGGGGTTGGCAATGAGCAGTTCTTC.

This chain joins TRBV6-5 and TRBJ2-2; the D gene is possibly TRBD2 (6 bases). The V end lost 8 bases, the J end lost 3 bases, and 13 bases lay between the germline ends. The CDR3 totals 14 residues. From germline, CDR1 is MNHEY and CDR2 SVGAGI. The CDR3 sequence is CASGGSWDTGELFF. In DNA, the CDR3 is TGTGCCAGCGGGGGGAGTTGGGACACCGGGGAGCTGTTTTTT.

This clone occurred once. CDR3 residues: CASSPIGEGPEKLFF. CDR3 coding DNA: TGTGCCAGCAGTCCGATTGGTGAGGGCCCTGAAAAACTGTTTTTT. The genes are TRBV27 and TRBJ1-4; D is unresolved. The germline gives CDR1 MNHEY, CDR2 SMNVEV (reference sequence). This CDR3 spans 15 amino acids. V lost 5 bases and J 7 bases, leaving 17 bases between the germline ends.

The CDR3: CASSEWAGGTGELFF. CDR3 nucleotide sequence: TGTGCCAGCAGTGAATGGGCTGGCGGGACCGGGGAGCTGTTTTTT. V gene TRBV2 combines with J gene TRBJ2-2; D is perhaps TRBD2 (5 bases). The CDR3 runs to 15 residues. The germline V gene has CDR1 SNHLY and CDR2 FYNNEI. Trimming took 2 bases from V and 5 from J, leaving 12 bases between them.

The V call is TRBV19, the J call TRBJ2-1; no firm D call. This CDR3 is 14 amino acids long. Per the germline V gene, CDR1 is LNHDA and CDR2 is SQIVND (reference sequence). Trimming took 10 bases from V and 0 from J, leaving 13 bases between them. The CDR3 nucleotides are TGTGCCACTAGGGTGGCAGGCTCCTACAATGAGCAGTTCTTC. Its translation is CATRVAGSYNEQFF.

This chain joins TRBV5-1 and TRBJ1-6; 8 bases agree with TRBD1. Unmatched junction bases numbered 7, after V lost 1 base and J lost 7 bases. This CDR3 comprises 16 residues. CDR1 is SGHRS, CDR2 YFSETQ, per germline. CDR3 region: CASSLSGTGLNSPLHF. In DNA, the CDR3 is TGCGCCAGCAGCTTGTCCGGGACAGGTCTCAATTCACCCCTCCACTTT.

This clone has more than one count but fewer than ten. The chain combines TRBV27 with TRBJ1-1; D is possibly TRBD1 (5 bases). Trimming removed 6 bases from V and 4 bases from J, with 18 bases in between. This CDR3 comprises 15 residues. The V gene's germline CDR1 is MNHEY and CDR2 SMNVEV (reference sequence). The CDR3 region has the DNA TGTGCCAGCAGAATGGGGGAGGGGAGGAGCACTGAAGCTTTCTTT. Protein: CASRMGEGRSTEAFF.

The rearrangement links TRBV20-1 to TRBJ2-3; no clear D. The V and J ends lost 7 bases and 5 bases respectively, with 10 bases between them. The CDR3 extends over 11 amino acids. Germline CDR1 is DFQATT and CDR2 is SNEGSKA (reference sequence). The CDR3, as DNA: TGCAGTGTTCTGTCGGGAGATACGCAGTATTTT. It encodes CSVLSGDTQYF.

The chain recombines TRBV6-1 with TRBJ1-2; D gene uncertain. The germline V gene encodes CDR1 MNHNS and CDR2 SASEGT. The CDR3 covers 12 residues. With 6 bases removed from V and 7 bases from J, the gap between germline ends came to 12 bases. The CDR3 DNA follows: TGTGCCAGCAGATCACAACTCTCTGGCTACACCTTC. Protein product: CASRSQLSGYTF.

The chain has TRBV7-9 and TRBJ2-3; no definite D call. Trimming left V 4 bases short and J 10 bases short, with 9 bases between. The CDR3 has 11 amino acids. The germline gives CDR1 SEHNR, CDR2 FQNEAQ (reference sequence). In DNA, the CDR3 is TGTGCCAGCAGCTCGGGCCGGGCGCAGTATTTT. Translated: CASSSGRAQYF.

The chain joins TRBV28 to TRBJ2-2; D assignment may be TRBD1 or TRBD2 (6 bases each). Trimming removed 7 bases from V and 5 bases from J, with 17 bases in between. Germline CDR1 is MDHEN and CDR2 is SYDVKM. There are 15 residues in the CDR3. CDR3 sequence: CASTMGGFRTGELFF. The CDR3 DNA is TGTGCCAGCACCATGGGGGGCTTTCGTACCGGGGAGCTGTTTTTT.

J is TRBJ1-2 and V is TRBV10-2, with a weak D call TRBD1 (6 bases). In germline, CDR1 is WSHSY, CDR2 SAAADI. The CDR3 contains 14 residues. Trimming removed 3 bases from V and 6 bases from J, with 14 bases in between. CDR3 bases: TGCGCCAGCAGTGACGCAGGGGCACGCGATGGCTACACCTTC. As protein: CASSDAGARDGYTF.

The chain uses TRBV5-1 and TRBJ2-5; D possibly corresponds to TRBD1 (5 bases). The CDR3 is 14 residues long. Trimming cost V 4 bases and J 4 bases, with 14 bases left between them. Germline assignment: CDR1 SGHRS and CDR2 YFSETQ. DNA for the CDR3: TGCGCCAGCAGCGTTGGACAAATGACAGAGACCCAGTACTTC. Translating gives CASSVGQMTETQYF.

This clone was seen a single time. The rearrangement links TRBV19 to TRBJ2-7, with D possibly TRBD1 on 7 matching bases. The CDR3 sequence is 13 residues long. Germline V gives CDR1 LNHDA, CDR2 SQIVND (reference sequence). Trimming removed 6 bases from V and 3 bases from J, with 12 bases in between. In nucleotides, the CDR3 is TGTGCCAGTAGAGGGCAGGGGGGCTACGAGCAGTACTTC. Encoded protein: CASRGQGGYEQYF. The entire variable domain, with the rest obtained from reference TRBV19 and TRBJ2-7, is as follows: DGGITQSPKYLFRKEGQNVTLSCEQNLNHDAMYWYRQDPGQGLRLIYYSQIVNDFQKGDIAEGYSVSREKKESFPLTVTSAQKNPTAFYLCASRGQGGYEQYFGPGTRLTVT.

The J gene is TRBJ2-7, the V gene TRBV5-6; 11 positions agree with TRBD2. Losses at the gene ends were 6 bases for V and 7 bases for J; bases not matched to a gene: 12. The CDR3 is made up of 15 amino acids. The germline V gene encodes CDR1 SGHDT and CDR2 YYEEEE. The CDR3, as DNA: TGTGCCAGCACCACGCGACTAGCGGGAACGAGAGAGCAGTACTTC. This sequence encodes CASTTRLAGTREQYF.

The chain joins TRBV29-1 to TRBJ2-1; no clear D gene. V was clipped by 8 bases and J by 7 bases, with 18 bases between them. The CDR3 loop spans 13 amino acids. Germline V lookup: CDR1 SQVTM, CDR2 ANQGSEA. CDR3 sequence reads: CSPDLGLGNEQFF. CDR3 sequence (DNA): TGCAGCCCCGACTTAGGGTTAGGGAATGAGCAGTTCTTC.

This clone was seen a handful of times. The chain joins TRBV7-2 to TRBJ1-1; D gene uncertain. The CDR3 runs to 12 residues. The V end lost 4 bases, the J end lost 5 bases, and 8 bases lay between the germline ends. The germline V gene encodes CDR1 SGHTA and CDR2 FQGNSA. The CDR3 bases are TGTGCCAGCAGCTCCCCCCCAACTGAAGCTTTCTTT. This encodes CASSSPPTEAFF.

In this sample, this clone turned up a few times. V usage is TRBV27 and J usage is TRBJ2-7; 7 nucleotides match TRBD2. This CDR3 has 15 residues. V shed 5 bases, J shed 4 bases, and the junction held 11 bases outside the gene matches. Germline V gene lookup returns CDR1 MNHEY and CDR2 SMNVEV (reference sequence). The CDR3 sequence is CASSPAWAGAYEQYF. In DNA form, the CDR3 reads TGTGCCAGCAGTCCTGCGTGGGCGGGAGCATACGAGCAGTACTTC.

The chain uses TRBV4-2 and TRBJ2-1, with 7 bases that match TRBD2. J was trimmed by 7 bases and V by 1 base; bases with no gene match: 7. Per germline, CDR1 LGHNA and CDR2 YNFKEQ. This CDR3 is 15 amino acids long. CDR3 in amino acids: CASSQAAGIGNEQFF. In DNA, the CDR3 is TGTGCCAGCAGCCAAGCAGCGGGAATAGGGAATGAGCAGTTCTTC.

This sequence joins TRBV19 and TRBJ1-1; 10 bases map to TRBD1. With V trimmed by 4 bases and J by 9 bases, 8 bases remained unmatched. The CDR3 is 14 residues long. Germline V lookup: CDR1 LNHDA, CDR2 SQIVND (reference sequence). DNA of the CDR3: TGTGCCAGTAGTACCGGGACAGGGGCGCCCAAAGCTTTCTTT. Its protein is CASSTGTGAPKAFF.